Listed below are T cell receptor beta chains from one sample, sequenced in a study of cytomegalovirus exposure and HLA in healthy donors. Data came from immunoSEQ multiplex PCR; TCRdb stores just in-frame clones and leaves some out. The specimen's table records about 200,000 clones. Sequenced: PBMCs. The receptor source for this set is a woman under 40 in good health and CMV-seropositive. The CDR3 runs from the conserved cysteine through the conserved F or W. A D gene is named only where the DNA matches it firmly.

NA | TRBJ1-5 | TRBV5-6 | CASSLLREAGQPQHF | TGTGCCAGCAGCCTACTCAGGGAGGCGGGGCAGCCCCAGCATTTT
TRBD1 | TRBJ1-4 | TRBV10-2 | CASSGDRAYEKLFF | TGCGCCAGCAGTGGGGACAGGGCATATGAAAAACTGTTTTTT
NA | TRBJ1-1 | TRBV10-3 | CAITTEVNTEAFF | TGTGCCATCACGACAGAAGTGAACACTGAAGCTTTCTTT
NA | TRBJ1-2 | TRBV4-1 | CASSQDMGSYGYTF | TGCGCCAGCAGCCAAGATATGGGGAGCTATGGCTACACCTTC
NA | TRBJ1-1 | TRBV29-1 | CSTRGGKDTEAFF | TGCAGCACCCGGGGGGGGAAGGACACTGAAGCTTTCTTT
NA | TRBJ1-5 | TRBV7-2 | CASSLRGSQPQHF | TGTGCCAGCAGCCTCAGGGGCTCTCAGCCCCAGCATTTT
TRBD1 | TRBJ1-2 | TRBV2 | CARQGAGYTF | TGTGCCAGACAGGGGGCTGGCTACACCTTC
TRBD1 | TRBJ1-4 | TRBV5-1 | CASSLWAGGNEKLFF | TGCGCCAGCAGCTTGTGGGCAGGGGGAAATGAAAAACTGTTTTTT
NA | TRBJ2-7 | TRBV6-1 | CASSVQRAATPSYEQYF | TGTGCCAGCAGTGTTCAACGCGCGGCGACGCCTAGTTACGAGCAGTACTTC
TRBD2 | TRBJ2-1 | TRBV28 | CASSGKRERRYNEQFF | TGTGCCAGCAGTGGGAAGCGGGAGAGAAGGTACAATGAGCAGTTCTTC
NA | TRBJ2-7 | TRBV6-1 | CASGAYSSYEQYF | TGTGCCAGCGGGGCTTATTCCTCCTACGAGCAGTACTTC
TRBD1 | TRBJ1-2 | TRBV6-5 | CASSPDRDYGYTF | TGTGCCAGCAGCCCAGACAGGGACTATGGCTACACCTTC
NA | TRBJ2-3 | TRBV10-3 | CAISASTDTQYF | TGTGCCATCAGTGCTAGCACAGATACGCAGTATTTT
NA | TRBJ1-4 | TRBV4-3 | CASSLSRAYRGEKLFF | TGCGCCAGCAGCCTCTCCCGGGCTTATCGGGGTGAAAAACTGTTTTTT
NA | TRBJ1-2 | TRBV7-2 | CASSLARQNYGYTF | TGTGCCAGCAGCTTAGCTAGACAGAACTATGGCTACACCTTC
NA | TRBJ1-1 | TRBV10-3 | CAILEGLNTEAFF | TGTGCCATCTTGGAGGGTCTGAACACTGAAGCTTTCTTT
NA | TRBJ2-7 | TRBV4-1 | CASSQVDYSEQYF | TGCGCCAGCAGCCAAGTCGACTACTCCGAGCAGTACTTC
NA | TRBJ2-7 | TRBV7-2 | CASSSDSSYEQYF | TGTGCCAGCAGCTCGGACAGCTCCTACGAGCAGTACTTC
NA | TRBJ2-2 | TRBV5-1 | CASSLEGRTNTGELFF | TGCGCCAGCAGCTTGGAGGGGAGGACGAACACCGGGGAGCTGTTTTTT
NA | TRBJ2-1 | TRBV27 | CASRHNLMEPEQFF | TGTGCCAGCAGACATAATCTCATGGAGCCTGAGCAGTTCTTC
NA | TRBJ1-5 | TRBV20-1 | CSASGDQPQHF | TGCAGTGCTTCAGGGGATCAGCCCCAGCATTTT
NA | TRBJ1-2 | TRBV27 | CASSLYQTGNYGYTF | TGTGCCAGCAGTTTATATCAAACAGGGAACTATGGCTACACCTTC
NA | TRBJ1-2 | TRBV2 | CASNGGGYGYTF | TGTGCCAGCAACGGGGGAGGGTATGGCTACACCTTC
NA | TRBJ1-5 | TRBV7-2 | CASSLVVGQGYQPQHF | TGTGCCAGCAGCTTAGTTGTGGGACAAGGATATCAGCCCCAGCATTTT
NA | TRBJ1-5 | TRBV4-1 | CASSLDQGTAVGNQPQHF | TGCGCCAGCAGCCTAGATCAGGGGACGGCGGTAGGCAATCAGCCCCAGCATTTT
TRBD1 | TRBJ2-2 | TRBV5-1 | CASSVTGGSHTGELFF | TGCGCCAGCAGCGTGACAGGGGGATCGCACACCGGGGAGCTGTTTTTT
TRBD1 | TRBJ2-1 | TRBV18 | CASSPPETGGNEQFF | TGTGCCAGCTCACCACCGGAAACAGGGGGTAATGAGCAGTTCTTC
TRBD1 | TRBJ1-1 | TRBV6-6 | CASSLTGGITEAFF | TGTGCCAGCAGTCTCACAGGGGGCATCACTGAAGCTTTCTTT
NA | TRBJ1-2 | TRBV4-3 | CASSQEWQDYGYTF | TGCGCCAGCAGCCAAGAATGGCAGGACTATGGCTACACCTTC
NA | TRBJ1-3 | TRBV19 | CASRYTGFDSGNTIYF | TGTGCCAGTAGATATACAGGGTTTGACTCTGGAAACACCATATATTTT
NA | TRBJ1-1 | TRBV11-2 | CASSPETVNTEAFF | TGTGCCAGCAGCCCCGAAACAGTGAACACTGAAGCTTTCTTT
TRBD1 | TRBJ1-5 | TRBV5-6 | CASSSTGDQPQHF | TGTGCCAGCAGCTCAACAGGGGATCAGCCCCAGCATTTT
TRBD1 | TRBJ2-7 | TRBV30 | CAWSGTGSEQYF | TGTGCCTGGAGCGGGACAGGGAGCGAGCAGTACTTC
NA | TRBJ2-7 | TRBV19 | CASKRTAAPVEQYF | TGTGCCAGTAAAAGGACAGCAGCCCCGGTCGAGCAGTACTTC
TRBD1 | TRBJ2-7 | TRBV7-9 | CASSLVGDRVYEQYF | TGTGCCAGCAGCTTAGTAGGCGACAGGGTCTACGAGCAGTACTTC
TRBD2 | TRBJ2-1 | TRBV15 | CATSRDRLAGVNEQFF | TGTGCCACCAGCAGAGATCGTCTAGCGGGAGTCAATGAGCAGTTCTTC
NA | TRBJ1-2 | TRBV19 | CASSIDHTGWEDGYTF | TGTGCCAGTAGTATAGACCATACAGGATGGGAGGATGGCTACACCTTC
TRBD2 | TRBJ2-5 | TRBV30 | CASTSGETQYF | TGTGCCTCGACTAGCGGGGAAACCCAGTACTTC
TRBD2 | TRBJ2-1 | TRBV6-5 | CASSYSAGGSDEQFF | TGTGCCAGCAGTTACTCGGCGGGAGGGAGCGATGAGCAGTTCTTC
TRBD2 | TRBJ2-3 | TRBV10-2 | CASRGLATTDTQYF | TGCGCCAGCAGGGGACTAGCGACCACAGATACGCAGTATTTT
NA | TRBJ2-7 | TRBV6-6 | CASSYYTQAYEQYF | TGTGCCAGCAGTTACTATACTCAAGCCTACGAGCAGTACTTC
NA | TRBJ2-2 | TRBV27 | CASSYLTLVTGELFF | TGTGCCAGCAGCTACCTTACCCTGGTCACCGGGGAGCTGTTTTTT